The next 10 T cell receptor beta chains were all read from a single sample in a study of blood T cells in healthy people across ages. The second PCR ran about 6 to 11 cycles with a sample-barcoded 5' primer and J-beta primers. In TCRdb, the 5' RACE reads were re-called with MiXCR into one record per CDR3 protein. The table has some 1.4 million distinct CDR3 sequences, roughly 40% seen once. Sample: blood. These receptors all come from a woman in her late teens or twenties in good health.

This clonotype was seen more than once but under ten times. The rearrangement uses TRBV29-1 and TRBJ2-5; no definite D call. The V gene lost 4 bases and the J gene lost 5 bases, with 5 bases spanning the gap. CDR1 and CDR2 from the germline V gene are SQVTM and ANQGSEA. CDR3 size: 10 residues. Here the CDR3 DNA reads TGCAGCGTTGTTAGTGAGACCCAGTACTTC. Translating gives CSVVSETQYF.

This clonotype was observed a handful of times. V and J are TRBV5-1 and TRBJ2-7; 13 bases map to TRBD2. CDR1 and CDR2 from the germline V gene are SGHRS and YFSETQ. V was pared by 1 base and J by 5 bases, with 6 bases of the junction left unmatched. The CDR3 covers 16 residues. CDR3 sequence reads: CASSLKLAGGKDEQYF. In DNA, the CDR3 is TGCGCCAGCAGCTTGAAACTAGCGGGAGGGAAGGACGAGCAGTACTTC.

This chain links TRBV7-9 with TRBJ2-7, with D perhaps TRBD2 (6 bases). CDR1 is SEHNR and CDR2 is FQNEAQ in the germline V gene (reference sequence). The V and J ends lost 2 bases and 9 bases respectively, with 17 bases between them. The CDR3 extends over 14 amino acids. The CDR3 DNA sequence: TGTGCCAGCAGCTTAAGAGACACCAAGGGAGGGCAGTACTTC. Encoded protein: CASSLRDTKGGQYF.

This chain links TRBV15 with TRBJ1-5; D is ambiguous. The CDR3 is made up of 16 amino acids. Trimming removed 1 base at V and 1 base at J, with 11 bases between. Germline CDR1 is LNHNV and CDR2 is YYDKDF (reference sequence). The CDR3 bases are TGTGCCACCAGCAGAGCTCTCCCTGAAAGCAATCAGCCCCAGCATTTT. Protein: CATSRALPESNQPQHF.

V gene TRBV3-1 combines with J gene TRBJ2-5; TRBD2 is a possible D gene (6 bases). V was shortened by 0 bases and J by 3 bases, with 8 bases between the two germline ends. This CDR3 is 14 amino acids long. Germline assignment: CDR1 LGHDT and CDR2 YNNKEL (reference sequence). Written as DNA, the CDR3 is TGTGCCAGCAGCCAAGAAAAGCGGGAAGAGACCCAGTACTTC. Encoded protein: CASSQEKREETQYF.

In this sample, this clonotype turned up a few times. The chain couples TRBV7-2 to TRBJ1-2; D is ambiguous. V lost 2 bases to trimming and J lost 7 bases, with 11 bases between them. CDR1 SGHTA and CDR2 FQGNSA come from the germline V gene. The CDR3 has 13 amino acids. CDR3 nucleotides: TGTGCCAGCAGCTTACCCTACCGAGGTGGCTACACCTTC. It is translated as CASSLPYRGGYTF.

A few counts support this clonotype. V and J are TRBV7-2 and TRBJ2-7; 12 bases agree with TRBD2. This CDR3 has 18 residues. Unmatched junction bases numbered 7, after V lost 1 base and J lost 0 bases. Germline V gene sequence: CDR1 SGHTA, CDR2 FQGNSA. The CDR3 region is CASSLGTASGRVSYEQYF. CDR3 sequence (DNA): TGTGCCAGCAGCTTAGGCACGGCTAGCGGGAGGGTCTCCTACGAGCAGTACTTC.

The CDR3 reads CASRPAGPANTGELFF. DNA for the CDR3: TGTGCCAGTAGGCCGGCCGGGCCCGCGAACACCGGGGAGCTGTTTTTT. The chain links TRBV6-5 to TRBJ2-2; D gene ambiguous. V was shortened by 9 bases and J by 0 bases, with 17 bases between the two germline ends. The CDR3 consists of 16 residues. Germline V gene sequence: CDR1 MNHEY, CDR2 SVGAGI.

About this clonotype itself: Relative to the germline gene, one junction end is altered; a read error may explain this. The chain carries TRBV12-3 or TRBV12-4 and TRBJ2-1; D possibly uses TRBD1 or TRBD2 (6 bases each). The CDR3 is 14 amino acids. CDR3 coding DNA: TGTGCCTGCAGTTTGAGGGGGGCCTACAATGAGCAGTTCTTC. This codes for CACSLRGAYNEQFF.

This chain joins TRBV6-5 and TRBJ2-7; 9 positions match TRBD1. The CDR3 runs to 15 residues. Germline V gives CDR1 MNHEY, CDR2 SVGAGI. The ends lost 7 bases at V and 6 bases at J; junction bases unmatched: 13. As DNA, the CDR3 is TGTGCCAGCATTGCGTTACAGGGGGCTTCGGGCGAGCAGTACTTC. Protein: CASIALQGASGEQYF.